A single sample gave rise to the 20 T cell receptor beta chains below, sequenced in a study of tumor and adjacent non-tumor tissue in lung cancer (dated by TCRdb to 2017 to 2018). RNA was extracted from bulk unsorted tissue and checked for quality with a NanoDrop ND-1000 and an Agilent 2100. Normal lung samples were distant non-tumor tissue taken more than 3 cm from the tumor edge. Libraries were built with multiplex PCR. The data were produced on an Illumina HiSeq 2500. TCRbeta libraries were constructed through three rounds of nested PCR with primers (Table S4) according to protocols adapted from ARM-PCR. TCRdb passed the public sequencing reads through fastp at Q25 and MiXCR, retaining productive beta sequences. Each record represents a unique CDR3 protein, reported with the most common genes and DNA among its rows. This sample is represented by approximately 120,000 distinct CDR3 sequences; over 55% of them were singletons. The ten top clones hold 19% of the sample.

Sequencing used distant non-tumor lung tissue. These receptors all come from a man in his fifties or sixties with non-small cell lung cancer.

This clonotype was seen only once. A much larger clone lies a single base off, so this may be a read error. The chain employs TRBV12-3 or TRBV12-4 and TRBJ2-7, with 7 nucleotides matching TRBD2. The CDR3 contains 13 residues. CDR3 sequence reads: CTSSGALPYEQYF. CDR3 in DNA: TGTACCAGCAGCGGGGCCCTACCCTACGAGCAGTACTTC.

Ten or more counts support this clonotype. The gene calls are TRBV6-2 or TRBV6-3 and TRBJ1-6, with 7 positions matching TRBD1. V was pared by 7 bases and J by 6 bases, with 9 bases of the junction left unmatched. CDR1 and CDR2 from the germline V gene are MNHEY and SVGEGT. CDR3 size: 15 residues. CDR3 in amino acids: CASTDPRDSNSPLHF. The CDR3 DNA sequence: TGTGCCAGCACCGACCCCCGGGACAGTAATTCACCCCTCCACTTT.

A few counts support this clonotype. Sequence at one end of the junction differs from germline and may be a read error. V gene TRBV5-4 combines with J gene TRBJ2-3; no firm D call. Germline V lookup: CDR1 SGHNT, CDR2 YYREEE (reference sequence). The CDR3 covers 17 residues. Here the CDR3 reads CVSSSLDRYSSTDTQYF. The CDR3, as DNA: TGTGTCAGCAGCTCCTTGGACCGGTATTCTAGTACAGATACGCAGTATTTT.

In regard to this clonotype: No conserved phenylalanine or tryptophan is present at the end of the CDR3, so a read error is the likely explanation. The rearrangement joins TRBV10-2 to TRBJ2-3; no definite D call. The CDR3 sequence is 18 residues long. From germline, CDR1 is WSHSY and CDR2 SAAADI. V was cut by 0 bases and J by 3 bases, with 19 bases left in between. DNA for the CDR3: TGCGCCAGCAGTGAGTCGGTCACACGTGCCTCGGTTACAGATACGCAGTATTCT. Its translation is CASSESVTRASVTDTQYS.

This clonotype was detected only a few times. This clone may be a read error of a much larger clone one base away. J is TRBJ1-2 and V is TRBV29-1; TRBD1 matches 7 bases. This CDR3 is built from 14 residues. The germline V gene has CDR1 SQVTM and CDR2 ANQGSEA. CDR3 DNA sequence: TGCAGCGTCGTCTCCGGGACAGCCAACTGTGGCTACACCTTC. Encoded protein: CSVVSGTANCGYTF. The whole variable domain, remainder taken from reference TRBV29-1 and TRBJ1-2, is SAVISQKPSRDICQRGTSLTIQCQVDSQVTMMFWYRQQPGQSLTLIATANQGSEATYESGFVIDKFPISRPNLTFSTLTVSNMSPEDSSIYLCSVVSGTANCGYTFGSGTRLTVV.

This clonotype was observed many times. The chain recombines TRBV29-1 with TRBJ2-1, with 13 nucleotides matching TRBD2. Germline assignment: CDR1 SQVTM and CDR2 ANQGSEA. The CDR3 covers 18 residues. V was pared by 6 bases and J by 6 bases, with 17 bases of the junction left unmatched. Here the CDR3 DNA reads TGCAGCGTCCTCCGACGACTAGCGGGGGGCCTCCTAATCAATGAGCAGTTCTTC. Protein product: CSVLRRLAGGLLINEQFF.

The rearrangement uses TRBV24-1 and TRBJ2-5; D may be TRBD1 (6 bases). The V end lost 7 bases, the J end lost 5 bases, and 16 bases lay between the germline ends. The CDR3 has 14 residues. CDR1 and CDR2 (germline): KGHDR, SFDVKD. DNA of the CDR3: TGTGCCACCAGCGGGGACACGGGTGCGGAGACCCAGTACTTC. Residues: CATSGDTGAETQYF.

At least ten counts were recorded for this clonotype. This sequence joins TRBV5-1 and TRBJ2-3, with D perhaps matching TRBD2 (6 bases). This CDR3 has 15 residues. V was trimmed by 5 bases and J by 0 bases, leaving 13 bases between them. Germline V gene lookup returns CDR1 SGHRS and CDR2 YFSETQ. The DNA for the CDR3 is TGCGCCAGCAGGAACACCGGGACTAGCACAGATACGCAGTATTTT. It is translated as CASRNTGTSTDTQYF.

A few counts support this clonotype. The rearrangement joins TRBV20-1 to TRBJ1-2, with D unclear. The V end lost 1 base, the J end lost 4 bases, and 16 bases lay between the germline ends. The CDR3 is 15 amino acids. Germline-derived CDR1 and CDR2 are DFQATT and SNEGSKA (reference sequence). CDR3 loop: CSARGVSTESYGYTF. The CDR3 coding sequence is TGCAGTGCTAGAGGGGTTTCAACAGAGAGCTATGGCTACACCTTC.

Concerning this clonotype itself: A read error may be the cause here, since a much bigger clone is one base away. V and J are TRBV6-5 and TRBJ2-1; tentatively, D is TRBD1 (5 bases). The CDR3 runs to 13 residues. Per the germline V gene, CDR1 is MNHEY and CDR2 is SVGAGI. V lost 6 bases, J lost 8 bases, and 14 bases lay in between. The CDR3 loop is CASRYLTDDEQFF. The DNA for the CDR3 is TGTGCCAGCAGATACCTGACAGACGATGAGCAGTTCTTC.

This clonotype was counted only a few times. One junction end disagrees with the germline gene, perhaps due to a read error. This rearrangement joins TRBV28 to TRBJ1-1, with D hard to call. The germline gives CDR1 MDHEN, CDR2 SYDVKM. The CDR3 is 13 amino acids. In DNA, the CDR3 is TGTACCAGCAGCCAGGACCCGAACACTGAAGCTTTCTTT. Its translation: CTSSQDPNTEAFF.

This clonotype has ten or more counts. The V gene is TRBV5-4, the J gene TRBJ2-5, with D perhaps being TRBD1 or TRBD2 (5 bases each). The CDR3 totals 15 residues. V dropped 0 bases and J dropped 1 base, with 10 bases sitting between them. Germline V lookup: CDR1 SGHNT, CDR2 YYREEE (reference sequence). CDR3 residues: CASSLVPGTQETQYF. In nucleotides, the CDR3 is TGTGCCAGCAGCTTGGTTCCGGGGACCCAAGAGACCCAGTACTTC.

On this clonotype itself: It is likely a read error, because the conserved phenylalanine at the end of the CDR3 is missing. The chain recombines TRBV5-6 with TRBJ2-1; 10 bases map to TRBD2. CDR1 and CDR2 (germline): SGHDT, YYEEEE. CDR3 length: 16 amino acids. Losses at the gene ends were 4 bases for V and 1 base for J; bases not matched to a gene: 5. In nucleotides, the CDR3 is TGTGCCAGCAGCCTTACTAGCGGGGCTTCCTACAATGAGCAGTTCTCC. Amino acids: CASSLTSGASYNEQFS.

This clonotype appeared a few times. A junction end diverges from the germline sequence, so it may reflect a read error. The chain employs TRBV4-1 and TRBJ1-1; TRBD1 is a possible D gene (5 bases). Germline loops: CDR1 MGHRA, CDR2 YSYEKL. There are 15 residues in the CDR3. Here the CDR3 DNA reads TGCGCTAGCAGCCGAGTCGCAGGGCTGGACACTGAAGCTTTCTTT. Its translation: CASSRVAGLDTEAFF.

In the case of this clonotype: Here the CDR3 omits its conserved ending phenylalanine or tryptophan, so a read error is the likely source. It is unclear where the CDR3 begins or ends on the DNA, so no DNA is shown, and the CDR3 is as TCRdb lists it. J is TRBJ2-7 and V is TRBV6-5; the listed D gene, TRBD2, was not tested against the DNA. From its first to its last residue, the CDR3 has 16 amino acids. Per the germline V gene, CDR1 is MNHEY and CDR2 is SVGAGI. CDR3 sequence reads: CASSPSGPRSGYEQCL.

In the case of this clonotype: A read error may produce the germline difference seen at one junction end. The CDR3 reads CSVRDSYEKYF. For the CDR3, the DNA is TGCAGTGTCAGGGATTCCTACGAGAAGTACTTC. The chain joins TRBV20-1 to TRBJ2-7; maybe TRBD1 (5 bases). Germline loops: CDR1 DFQATT, CDR2 SNEGSKA (reference sequence). The CDR3 spans 11 residues.

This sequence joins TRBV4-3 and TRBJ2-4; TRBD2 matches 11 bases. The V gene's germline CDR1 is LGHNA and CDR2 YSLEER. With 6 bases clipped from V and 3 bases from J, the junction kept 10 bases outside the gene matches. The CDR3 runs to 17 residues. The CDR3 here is CASSQGTSGLVKNIQYF. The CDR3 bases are TGCGCCAGCAGTCAGGGGACTAGCGGTCTAGTCAAAAACATTCAGTACTTC.

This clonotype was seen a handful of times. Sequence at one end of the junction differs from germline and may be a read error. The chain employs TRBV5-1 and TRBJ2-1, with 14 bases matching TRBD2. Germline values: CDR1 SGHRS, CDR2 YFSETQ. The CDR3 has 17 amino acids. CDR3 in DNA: TGCGCCAGCAGCTTGGAGACTAGCGGGAGGGTAGGCAATGGGCAGTTCTTC. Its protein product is CASSLETSGRVGNGQFF. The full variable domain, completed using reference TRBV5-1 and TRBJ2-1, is KAGVTQTPRYLIKTRGQQVTLSCSPISGHRSVSWYQQTPGQGLQFLFEYFSETQRNKGNFPGRFSGRQFSNSRSEMNVSTLELGDSALYLCASSLETSGRVGNGQFFGPGTRLTVL.

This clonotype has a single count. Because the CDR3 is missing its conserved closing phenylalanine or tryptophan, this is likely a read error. The CDR3 here is CSIEHRPNYGYTS. DNA for the CDR3: TGCAGCATTGAACATAGACCTAACTATGGCTACACCTCC. This chain connects TRBV29-1 to TRBJ1-2; unclear D gene. From germline, CDR1 is SQVTM and CDR2 ANQGSEA. This CDR3 has 13 amino acids.

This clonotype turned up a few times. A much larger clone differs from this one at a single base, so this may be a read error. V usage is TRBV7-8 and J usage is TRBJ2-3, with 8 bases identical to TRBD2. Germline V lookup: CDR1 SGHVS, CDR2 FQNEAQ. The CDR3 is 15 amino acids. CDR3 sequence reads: CTSTQSGSLIDTQYF. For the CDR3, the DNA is TGTACCAGCACACAAAGCGGGAGTCTTATAGATACGCAGTATTTT.